The T cell receptor (beta chain) described here comes from a study of T cells in localized non-small cell lung cancer (dated by TCRdb to about 2020). In terms of the full investigation: The study examined T cell repertoires in approximately 240 patients with early-stage NSCLC and compared tumors with uninvolved tumor-adjacent lungs. The mean age of the NSCLC patients was roughly 70 years, with approximately 130 men and 95 to 110 women. The cohort comprised roughly 220 treatment-naïve NSCLC patients with resected, localized lung tumors. The paper as a whole reports these results and caveats: Because multi-region sequencing of the tumors was not done, intratumor heterogeneity could not be ruled out. Uninvolved tumor-adjacent lung showed the highest T cell clonality, higher than tumor, which suggests more focused antigenic responses in the adjacent lung. Of the top 100 tumor clones, a median of 57 were detected in paired uninvolved adjacent lung; about 26 were also among that lung's top 100. Since the design was exploratory, TCR variables were selected using unadjusted p-values with no false-discovery rate correction. Higher blood T cell density associated with longer overall survival, while higher adjacent-lung clonality associated with shorter survival.

At diagnosis, peripheral blood, uninvolved tumor-adjacent lung and tumor were collected and stored as a combination of fresh-frozen and FFPE material. For TCR repertoire profiling, blood samples were analyzed in the form of peripheral blood mononuclear cells. Turning to this clone: Its antigen specificity is not known. The record has no base qualities; no much larger clone is one base away.

The immunoSEQ Assay was used to sequence TCR beta CDR3 regions from DNA. Under the source paper's analysis protocol: T cell density was computed as TCR beta template counts normalized to usable DNA estimated by amplifying housekeeping genes. Richness was estimated using the preseqR package, with extrapolation to 400,000 templates for PBMC samples and to 120,000 templates for tissue samples. Clonality was defined by subtracting Pielou's evenness from one. To identify tissue-enriched TCRs, differential abundance testing was run on productive amino-acid clonotypes with a minimum total count of 5 and an alpha of 0.1. The Jaccard Index and the Morisita Overlap Index were used to measure how much the repertoires overlapped between compartments. GLIPH grouped TCR beta CDR3s together with public tetramer-defined viral CDR3s, and a viral motif had to include at least three viral sequences and also show V-gene enrichment. TCRdb stores this immuneACCESS table with in-frame sequences only. Part of the clones is absent; in the studies checked, under half of the shortfall reflects unresolved V genes, and no reason is known for the rest. V, J and clone size were drawn from that table, and D and trimming were deduced from the DNA. The sample yields about 53,000 clones; over 70% were counted once. The ten largest clones take up about 17% of the sample.

This TCR was sampled from a man aged 35 to 69 with stage III lung adenocarcinoma. The sequencing used peripheral blood mononuclear cells, collected before any cancer treatment.

The nucleotide sequence is given as TGTGCCAGCTCAGGGCAGGGGGGGGCATACAATGAGCAGTTCTTC. Translation gives CASSGQGGAYNEQFF. Recombination connected TRBV7-2 to TRBJ2-1; the D segment is perhaps TRBD1 or TRBD2, each sharing 7 matched bases. V is pared back by 8 bases and J by 4 bases, with 18 bases lying between the germline termini. In the germline V gene, CDR1 corresponds to SGHTA and CDR2 to FQGNSA. Its CDR3 holds 15 amino acids, cysteine through phenylalanine. Only CDR3 DNA is held: 45 bases, read in frame from base 1.